The rows below give T cell receptor beta chains drawn from one sample of a study of type 1 and type 2 diabetes patients. Each CDR3 protein is one row after TCRdb ran MiXCR on the multiplex PCR reads. The data show about 290,000 distinct CDR3 sequences, roughly 50% seen once. Source material: peripheral blood mononuclear cells (PBMCs). The source of these receptors is a man in his late teens or twenties with type 2 diabetes. The CDR3 runs from the conserved cysteine through the conserved F or W. A D gene is named only where the DNA matches it firmly. Size values are once, few and many counts, or a class for expanded clones, and some rows have none.

D	size	V	J	CDR3	DNA
TRBD2	.	TRBV10-3	TRBJ2-3	CAISESTVASGISTQYF	TGTGCCATCAGTGAGTCGACGGTGGCTAGCGGGATTTCTACGCAGTATTTT
.	few	TRBV28	TRBJ1-2	CASTTTVVPSGYYGYTF	TGTGCCAGCACCACCACGGTCGTCCCCTCGGGCTACTATGGCTACACCTTC
TRBD2	.	TRBV11-1	TRBJ2-1	CAGSLGPGSGRANEQFF	TGTGCCGGCAGCTTAGGCCCGGGGAGCGGGAGGGCCAATGAGCAGTTCTTC
.	many	TRBV15	TRBJ1-1	CATSWEAEAEAFF	TGTGCCACCAGCTGGGAAGCTGAGGCTGAAGCTTTCTTT
.	.	TRBV6-2/TRBV6-3	TRBJ2-7	CASSYRRSSYEQYF	TGTGCCAGCAGTTACCGCAGATCTTCCTACGAGCAGTACTTC
.	.	TRBV6-5	TRBJ2-2	CASSKDGNTGELFF	TGTGCCAGCAGCAAGGACGGGAACACCGGGGAGCTGTTTTTT
TRBD2	few	TRBV18	TRBJ2-4	CASSSGLAKNIQYF	TGTGCCAGCTCATCGGGACTAGCGAAAAACATTCAGTACTTC
.	few	TRBV7-6	TRBJ2-1	CASSLDPGGSYNEQFF	TGTGCCAGCAGCTTAGACCCCGGGGGCTCCTACAATGAGCAGTTCTTC
TRBD1	many	TRBV20-1	TRBJ1-1	CSAPRQGTFQTEAFF	TGCAGTGCACCTAGACAGGGGACTTTCCAAACTGAAGCTTTCTTT
.	few	TRBV19	TRBJ1-1	CASSTYRDMNTEAFF	TGTGCCAGTAGTACCTACAGAGACATGAACACTGAAGCTTTCTTT
.	few	TRBV20-1	TRBJ1-2	CSARQGVGYTF	TGCAGTGCTAGACAAGGGGTTGGCTACACCTTC
TRBD2	.	TRBV20-1	TRBJ2-3	CSELSGGTDTQYF	TGCAGTGAACTTAGCGGGGGGACAGATACGCAGTATTTT
.	.	TRBV12-3/TRBV12-4	TRBJ2-5	CASSPARTQYF	TGTGCCAGCAGCCCCGCGCGGACCCAGTACTTC
.	.	TRBV7-2	TRBJ2-7	CASSPGPGGYEQYF	TGTGCCAGCAGCCCCGGTCCCGGCGGCTACGAGCAGTACTTC
TRBD2	.	TRBV19	TRBJ2-1	CASRTSGKDALEFF	TGTGCCAGCAGGACTAGCGGGAAGGACGCTCTAGAGTTCTTC
.	.	TRBV2	TRBJ2-7	CASSDLQDHDYSLEQYF	TGTGCCAGCAGTGACTTACAGGACCACGATTATTCTCTCGAGCAGTACTTC
.	.	TRBV10-3	TRBJ2-7	CARDRSYEQYF	TGTGCCAGAGACAGGTCTTACGAGCAGTACTTC
.	few	TRBV12-3/TRBV12-4	TRBJ2-7	CASSLNLFEYF	TGTGCCAGCAGTCTAAACTTGTTTGAGTACTTC
.	.	TRBV6-5	TRBJ1-2	CASSYSSQIAYGYTF	TGTGCCAGCAGTTACTCCTCACAGATAGCCTATGGCTACACCTTC
TRBD2	few	TRBV28	TRBJ2-5	CASSPHSGRRETQYF	TGTGCCAGCAGTCCACACAGCGGGAGGAGGGAGACCCAGTACTTC
TRBD1	once	TRBV20-1	TRBJ2-3	CSASYPKTGPNTQYF	TGCAGTGCTAGTTACCCTAAGACAGGGCCGAATACGCAGTATTTT
TRBD1	few	TRBV7-8	TRBJ1-4	CASRKGQGTTNEKLFF	TGTGCCAGCAGAAAGGGACAGGGCACAACTAATGAAAAACTGTTTTTT
.	few	TRBV7-9	TRBJ2-2	CASGRTGSNTGELFF	TGTGCTAGCGGACGGACCGGATCGAACACCGGGGAGCTGTTTTTT
TRBD1	.	TRBV3-1	TRBJ1-1	CASSQDLGTAEAFF	TGTGCCAGCAGCCAAGACCTCGGGACAGCCGAAGCTTTCTTT
.	.	TRBV29-1	TRBJ1-6	CSVGGSKGHSPLHF	TGCAGCGTTGGTGGGTCCAAAGGGCATTCACCCCTCCACTTT
.	.	TRBV20-1	TRBJ2-3	CSAPRQAGDTQYF	TGCAGTGCTCCACGGCAAGCTGGCGATACGCAGTATTTT
.	.	TRBV20-1	TRBJ1-2	CSATTSGGGGYTF	TGCAGTGCCACCACTTCGGGGGGCGGGGGCTACACCTTC
.	.	TRBV2	TRBJ1-5	CASAPTMNSNQPQHF	TGTGCCAGCGCCCCGACTATGAATAGCAATCAGCCCCAGCATTTT
.	.	TRBV30	TRBJ2-1	CAWSPGLEQFF	TGTGCCTGGAGTCCAGGACTAGAGCAGTTCTTC
TRBD1	many	TRBV10-3	TRBJ1-6	CAISESRGPYSPLHF	TGTGCCATCAGTGAGTCGAGGGGGCCCTATTCACCCCTCCACTTT
.	few	TRBV7-8	TRBJ1-1	CASSSGTGLGSAEAFF	TGTGCCAGCAGCTCCGGCACAGGGTTAGGTTCGGCTGAAGCTTTCTTT
.	few	TRBV25-1	TRBJ1-3	CASRFGADGNTIYF	TGTGCCAGCAGGTTTGGCGCGGATGGAAACACCATATATTTT
.	.	TRBV7-2	TRBJ2-1	CASRPFGLSNNEQFF	TGTGCCAGCAGACCCTTCGGGCTATCTAACAATGAGCAGTTCTTC
.	.	TRBV7-2	TRBJ1-5	CASSPTGGNQPQHF	TGTGCCAGCAGCCCGACAGGCGGCAATCAGCCCCAGCATTTT
.	few	TRBV10-3	TRBJ1-2	CAITPDTSVGYTF	TGTGCCATCACTCCGGACACGTCGGTTGGCTACACCTTC
.	.	TRBV28	TRBJ2-7	CASSLPGTLSYEQYF	TGTGCCAGCAGCCTTCCTGGAACCTTATCCTACGAGCAGTACTTC
.	.	TRBV6-5	TRBJ2-6	CASKGFASSGANVLTF	TGTGCCAGCAAAGGATTCGCGAGCTCTGGGGCCAACGTCCTGACTTTC
.	once	TRBV29-1	TRBJ2-1	CSVEAEGYNEQFF	TGCAGCGTTGAAGCCGAGGGATACAATGAGCAGTTCTTC
.	.	TRBV7-6	TRBJ2-7	CASTFSHEQYF	TGTGCCAGCACGTTTTCCCACGAGCAGTACTTC